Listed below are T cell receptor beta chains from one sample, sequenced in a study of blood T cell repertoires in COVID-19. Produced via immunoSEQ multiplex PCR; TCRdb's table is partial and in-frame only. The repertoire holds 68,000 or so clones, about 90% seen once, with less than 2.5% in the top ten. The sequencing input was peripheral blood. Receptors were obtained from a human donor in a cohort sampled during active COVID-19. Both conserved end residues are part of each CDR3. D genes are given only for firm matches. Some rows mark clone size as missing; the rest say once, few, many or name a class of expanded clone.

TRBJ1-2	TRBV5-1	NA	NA	TGCGCCAGCAGCTTGGAACAGCAGAGCTATGGCTACACCTTC	CASSLEQQSYGYTF
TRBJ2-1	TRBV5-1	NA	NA	TGCGCCAGCAGCTCCCAACAGGGAAAGAGGGACAATGAGCAGTTCTTC	CASSSQQGKRDNEQFF
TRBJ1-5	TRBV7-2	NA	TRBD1	TGTGCCAGCAGCGTCAGGGGGGATCAGCCCCAGCATTTT	CASSVRGDQPQHF
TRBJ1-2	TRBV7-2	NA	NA	TGTGCCAGCAGCGCGGGACTCGCCAACTATGGCTACACCTTC	CASSAGLANYGYTF
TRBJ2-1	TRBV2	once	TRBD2	TGTGCCAGCAGGGCGCGGGGGGTCTCCTACAATGAGCAGTTCTTC	CASRARGVSYNEQFF
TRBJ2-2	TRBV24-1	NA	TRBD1	TGTGCCACCAGGGACAGGGCTTCGAACACCGGGGAGCTGTTTTTT	CATRDRASNTGELFF
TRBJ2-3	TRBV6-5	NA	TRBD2	TGTGCCAGCAGTTATAGCGGGGGGGCCTCAGATACGCAGTATTTT	CASSYSGGASDTQYF
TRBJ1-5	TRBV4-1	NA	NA	TGCGCCAGCAGCCAAGAGTATCGTCAGCCCCAGCATTTT	CASSQEYRQPQHF
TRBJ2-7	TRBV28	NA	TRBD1	TGTGCCAGCAGTGAAGGACAGGGTCGCGCCTACGAGCAGTACTTC	CASSEGQGRAYEQYF
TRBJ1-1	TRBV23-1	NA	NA	TGCGCCAGCACCCCGGGGGGCAATTTGGAAGCTTTCTTT	CASTPGGNLEAFF
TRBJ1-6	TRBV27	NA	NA	TGTGCCAGCAGTTTCCCCAGGGCATCACCCCTCCACTTT	CASSFPRASPLHF
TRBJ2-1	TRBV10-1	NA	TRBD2	TGCGCCAGCAGCCGAGGACTAGCGGGAGGGGAGCAGTTCTTC	CASSRGLAGGEQFF
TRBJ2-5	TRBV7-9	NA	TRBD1	TGTGCCAGCAGCTCACTGGACAGGGCGGCGGAGACCCAGTACTTC	CASSSLDRAAETQYF
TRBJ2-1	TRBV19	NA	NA	TGTGCCAGTAGTATGAGCCAGGTTTACAATGAGCAGTTCTTC	CASSMSQVYNEQFF
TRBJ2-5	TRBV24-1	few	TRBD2	TGTGCCACCAGTGACAGCGGGAGAGCAGAGACCCAGTACTTC	CATSDSGRAETQYF
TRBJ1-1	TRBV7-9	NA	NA	TGTGCCAGCAGCTTGGGAAACAGGGTATTTATCACTGAAGCTTTCTTT	CASSLGNRVFITEAFF
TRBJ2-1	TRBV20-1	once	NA	TGCAGTGGTCGGTCCTACAATGAGCAGTTCTTC	CSGRSYNEQFF
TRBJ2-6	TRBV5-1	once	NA	TGCGCCAGCTCCCCGGGGAACTCTGGGGCCAACGTCCTGACTTTC	CASSPGNSGANVLTF
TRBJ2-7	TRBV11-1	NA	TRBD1	TGTGCCAGCAGCGCGGCGGGACAGGGAGGCCTCTACGAGCAGTACTTC	CASSAAGQGGLYEQYF
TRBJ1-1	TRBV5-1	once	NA	TGCGCCAGCAGCTTGAACACAGGGTTCACTGAAGCTTTCTTT	CASSLNTGFTEAFF
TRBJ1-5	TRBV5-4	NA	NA	TGTGCCAGCAGCCCGTTTCCTAGTAGCAATCAGCCCCAGCATTTT	CASSPFPSSNQPQHF
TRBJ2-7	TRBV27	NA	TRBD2	TGTGCCAGCAGGCCCGGAGGGAGCGGGGGGGCGCGTGAGCAGTACTTC	CASRPGGSGGAREQYF
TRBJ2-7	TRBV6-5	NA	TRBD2	TGTGCCAGCACCGCGGGAGCCTCCTACGAGCAGTACTTC	CASTAGASYEQYF
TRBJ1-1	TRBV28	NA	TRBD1	TGTGCCAGCAGTCCGACGGACAGGGTGGAGGCTTTCTTT	CASSPTDRVEAFF
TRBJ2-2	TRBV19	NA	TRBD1	TGTGCCAGTAGGATACAGGGGGCGGGTTACACCGGGGAGCTGTTTTTT	CASRIQGAGYTGELFF
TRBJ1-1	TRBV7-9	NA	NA	TGTGCCAGCAGCTTATTAGTAGATGGTGGACACGCTTTCTTT	CASSLLVDGGHAFF
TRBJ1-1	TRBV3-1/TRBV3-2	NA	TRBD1	TGTGCCAGCAGCCACGAGGGACAGGGGAGTCGGGAAGCTTTCTTT	CASSHEGQGSREAFF
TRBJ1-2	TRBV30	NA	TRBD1	TGTGCCTGGAGTAGGGGCAGGGGGTTTGGCTACACCTTC	CAWSRGRGFGYTF
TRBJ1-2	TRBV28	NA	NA	TGTGCCAGCACCAGGGAGGGTCATGGCTACACCTTC	CASTREGHGYTF
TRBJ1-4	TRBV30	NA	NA	TGTGCCTGGAGCTTGGGGACTACAACTAATGAAAAACTGTTTTTT	CAWSLGTTTNEKLFF
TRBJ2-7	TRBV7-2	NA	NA	TGTGCCAGCAGCCGGGGGTCTTACGAGCAGTACTTC	CASSRGSYEQYF
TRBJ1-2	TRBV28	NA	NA	TGTGCCAGCAGCTTGAACTATGGCTACACCTTC	CASSLNYGYTF
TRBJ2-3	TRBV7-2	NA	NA	TGTGCCAGCAGCTCGGACTTACTCCGAGACGCAGATACGCAGTATTTT	CASSSDLLRDADTQYF
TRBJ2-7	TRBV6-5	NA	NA	TGTGCCAGCAGTTACAGGGGCCCTAGGTCCGACGAGCAGTACTTC	CASSYRGPRSDEQYF
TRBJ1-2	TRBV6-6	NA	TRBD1	TGTGCCAGCAGTTTACTACAGGGGCTAAATGGCTACACCTTC	CASSLLQGLNGYTF
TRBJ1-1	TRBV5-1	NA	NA	TGCGCCAGCAGCTTGGCAGTTCCCCCGAACACTGAAGCTTTCTTT	CASSLAVPPNTEAFF
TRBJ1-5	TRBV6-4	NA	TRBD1	TGTGCCAGCAGTCCGGGACAGGGATACAATCAGCCCCAGCATTTT	CASSPGQGYNQPQHF
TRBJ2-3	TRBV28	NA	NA	TGTGCCAGCAGTCCCAGTCAGGTTACGCAGTATTTT	CASSPSQVTQYF
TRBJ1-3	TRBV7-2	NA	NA	TGTGCCAGCAGCTTCTTCGGGATGACGGGGACCATATATTTT	CASSFFGMTGTIYF
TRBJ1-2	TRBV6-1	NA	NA	TGTGCCAGCAGTGACGGGCAGGGCTATGGCTACACCTTC	CASSDGQGYGYTF
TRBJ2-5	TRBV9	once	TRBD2	TGTGCCAGCAGCGTAGGGACTAGCGGGACCCAAGAGACCCAGTACTTC	CASSVGTSGTQETQYF
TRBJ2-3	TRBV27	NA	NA	TGTGCCAGCAGTTCCCCTAAAGGGGGCACAGATACGCAGTATTTT	CASSSPKGGTDTQYF
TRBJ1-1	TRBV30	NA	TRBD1	TGTGCCTGGAGTGTACCGACAGGGCTTGCTTTCTTT	CAWSVPTGLAFF
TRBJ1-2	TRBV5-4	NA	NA	TGTGCCAGCAGCGACCGCGGAGGCGACTATGGCTACACCTTC	CASSDRGGDYGYTF
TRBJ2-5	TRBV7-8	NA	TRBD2	TGTGCCAGCAGCTTTAGTACTAGCGGGGGGGCAGAGACCCAGTACTTC	CASSFSTSGGAETQYF
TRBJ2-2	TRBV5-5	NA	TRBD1	TGTGCCAGCAGCTTGGCGGTCACAGGGGGCACCGGGGAGCTGTTTTTT	CASSLAVTGGTGELFF
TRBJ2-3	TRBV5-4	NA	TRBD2	TGTGCCAGCAGCTTGTTACAGCGGGGGGCTGGTATAGATACGCAGTATTTT	CASSLLQRGAGIDTQYF
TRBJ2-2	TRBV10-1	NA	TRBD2	TGCGCCAGCAGTCGACTAGCGGGAGCTTCTGACACCGGGGAGCTGTTTTTT	CASSRLAGASDTGELFF
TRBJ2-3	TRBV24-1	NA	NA	TGTGCCACCAGCCACGAAACGGGAGATACGCAGTATTTT	CATSHETGDTQYF
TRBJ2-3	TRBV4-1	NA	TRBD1	TGCGCCAGCAGCCAATTTGCCGGGACAGGGCCCTTCACAGATACGCAGTATTTT	CASSQFAGTGPFTDTQYF
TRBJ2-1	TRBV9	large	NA	TGTGCCAGCAGCCCGAGGCCCGGGAGCTCCTACAATGAGCAGTTCTTC	CASSPRPGSSYNEQFF
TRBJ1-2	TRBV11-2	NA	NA	TGTGCCAGCAGCTTAGATCCAGGCTCTTTCTATGGCTACACCTTC	CASSLDPGSFYGYTF